A single T cell receptor (beta chain) is shown here with its context. Its antigen is unidentified. The study separated CD4+ cells into CD45RA+ naive and CD45RA-negative memory subsets. V shed 5 bases and J shed 1 base, with 15 bases lying between them. There are 15 residues in the CDR3. Germline assignment: CDR1 SGHRS and CDR2 YFSETQ. The sample comes from a study of shared clonotypes between healthy human individuals. Replicate PCRs for sorted subsets used approximately 220 ng DNA; this equaled tens of thousands of T cell genomes. Profiled with immunoSEQ multiplex PCR; TCRdb holds only in-frame clones, not every one. The table records around 990,000 clones, approximately 80% of them present only once. Study-level results: Specimens sampled were limited to blood, with tissue repertoires likely differing.

This chain uses TRBV5-1 with TRBJ2-5, with D possibly matching TRBD1 (5 bases). The origin of this receptor is a young man in good health. Some clones in this sample may be carry-over from other donors' samples. Sequences were obtained from memory CD4+ T cells from PBMCs. Subset of the sample: CD45RA-negative fraction. CDR3 residues: CASSSNTGFQETQYF. CDR3 nucleotides: TGCGCCAGCAGTTCTAACACAGGATTCCAAGAGACCCAGTACTTC.